This TCR beta chain is drawn from a study of response to subunit inactivated influenza vaccine. Notes on the study in general: Few additional T cells are recruited per seasonal influenza vaccination, authors suggested.

The germline V gene encodes CDR1 SGHTA and CDR2 FQGNSA. V shed 1 base and J shed 4 bases, with 7 bases lying between them. The CDR3 has 14 amino acids. This clonotype was counted ten times or more. The antigen remains undetermined. MiXCR, run by TCRdb on the RT-PCR reads, gives a single entry per CDR3 protein. The sample yields approximately 500,000 distinct CDR3 sequences, over 10% seen once. The sample was PBMCs from blood, taken about 40 days after vaccination. This clonotype was sampled from a man in his forties or fifties who received an inactivated influenza vaccine. The rearrangement uses TRBV7-2 and TRBJ2-2; D is unresolved. CDR3 in DNA: TGTGCCAGCAGCTTAGGGTGGGGCACCGGGGAGCTGTTTTTT. Translating it yields CASSLGWGTGELFF.